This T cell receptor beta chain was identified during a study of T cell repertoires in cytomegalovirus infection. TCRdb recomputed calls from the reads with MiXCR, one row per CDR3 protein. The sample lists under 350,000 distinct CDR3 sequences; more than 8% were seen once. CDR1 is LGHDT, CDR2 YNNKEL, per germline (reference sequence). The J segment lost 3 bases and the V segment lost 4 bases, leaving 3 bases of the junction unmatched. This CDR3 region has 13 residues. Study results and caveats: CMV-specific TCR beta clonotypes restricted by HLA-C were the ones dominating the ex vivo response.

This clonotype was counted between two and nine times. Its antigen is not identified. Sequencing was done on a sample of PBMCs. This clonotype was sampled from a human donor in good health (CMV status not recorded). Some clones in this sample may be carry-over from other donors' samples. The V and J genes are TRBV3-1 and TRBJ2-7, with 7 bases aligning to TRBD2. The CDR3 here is CASSRDYSYEQYF. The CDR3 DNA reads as TGTGCCAGCAGCCGGGACTACAGCTACGAGCAGTACTTC.